The next 11 T cell receptor beta chains were all read from a single sample in a study of a mutant IDH1 vaccine in newly diagnosed glioma. TCRdb's table, derived via immunoSEQ multiplex PCR, lists solely in-frame clones and lacks some. The sample holds tens of thousands of clones; 70% to 85% are singletons and the top ten take around 5%. Which antigens these TCRs recognize remains unknown. The time point here: week 47, end of study. Every single dose of the vaccine, 300 ug of mutant IDH1 20-mer peptide, came with topical imiquimod. The source was PBMCs, collected from a glioma patient whose treatment included an IDH1 peptide vaccine. The source is a man aged 50 to 59 with glioma.

This clone was seen more than once but under ten times. The chain uses TRBV5-6 and TRBJ2-7, with 7 bases aligning to TRBD2. CDR1 and CDR2 (germline): SGHDT, YYEEEE. The length of the CDR3 is 12 residues. The junction had 1 base not matched to a gene; V was cut back by 7 bases and J by 0 bases. The CDR3 nucleotides read TGTGCCAGCGGGAGGGACTCCTACGAGCAGTACTTC. It codes for CASGRDSYEQYF. Together with reference TRBV5-6 and TRBJ2-7, the CDR3 gives the full variable domain: DAGVTQSPTHLIKTRGQQVTLRCSPKSGHDTVSWYQQALGQGPQFIFQYYEEEERQRGNFPDRFSGHQFPNYSSELNVNALLLGDSALYLCASGRDSYEQYFGPGTRLTVT.

The V gene is TRBV25-1, the J gene TRBJ1-1; D is uncertain. With 3 bases removed from V and 4 bases from J, the gap between germline ends came to 18 bases. The length of the CDR3 is 16 residues. Germline values: CDR1 MGHDK, CDR2 SYGVNS. CDR3 loop: CASSEGWSPIRTEAFF. CDR3 nucleotides: TGTGCCAGCAGTGAGGGATGGTCCCCGATTCGCACTGAAGCTTTCTTT.

This chain joins TRBV5-4 and TRBJ2-7; 9 bases map to TRBD1. Looked up from germline, CDR1 is SGHNT and CDR2 is YYREEE (reference sequence). There are 15 residues in the CDR3. The junction had 3 bases not matched to a gene; V was cut back by 0 bases and J by 2 bases. CDR3 residues: CASSLEGQGTYEQYF. The CDR3 nucleotides are TGTGCCAGCAGCTTGGAGGGACAGGGTACCTACGAGCAGTACTTC.

The chain recombines TRBV6-5 with TRBJ1-1; D gene unclear. The CDR3 runs 12 residues. Deletions cut 2 bases from V and 3 bases from J, with 4 bases between. In germline, CDR1 is MNHEY, CDR2 SVGAGI. The CDR3 reads CASSYRHTEAFF. CDR3 in DNA: TGTGCCAGCAGTTACAGGCACACTGAAGCTTTCTTT.

The genes are TRBV28 and TRBJ1-5; the D gene is possibly TRBD1 (5 bases). The germline V gene encodes CDR1 MDHEN and CDR2 SYDVKM. The germline V and J ends were trimmed by 8 bases and 4 bases, with 18 bases remaining between them. This CDR3 spans 15 amino acids. CDR3 nucleotide sequence: TGTGCCAGCCTGGGGGAGATGATAGGGAATCAGCCCCAGCATTTT. Its translation is CASLGEMIGNQPQHF. The full variable domain, its missing parts supplied by reference TRBV28 and TRBJ1-5, is DVKVTQSSRYLVKRTGEKVFLECVQDMDHENMFWYRQDPGLGLRLIYFSYDVKMKEKGDIPEGYSVSREKKERFSLILESASTNQTSMYLCASLGEMIGNQPQHFGDGTRLSIL.

There are a few counts of this clone. The rearrangement joins TRBV29-1 to TRBJ1-2; the D is unclear. This CDR3 has 11 residues. The ends were cut back, 2 bases at V and 8 bases at J, with 9 bases in the middle. Germline-derived CDR1 and CDR2 are SQVTM and ANQGSEA. The CDR3 spells CSVERVRGYTF. The CDR3 DNA follows: TGCAGCGTTGAAAGGGTCAGGGGCTACACCTTC.

The J gene is TRBJ2-7, the V gene TRBV9, with no clear D. CDR1 SGDLS and CDR2 YYNGEE come from the germline V gene. This CDR3 comprises 14 residues. The V and J ends lost 4 bases and 0 bases respectively, with 11 bases between them. The CDR3 DNA reads TGTGCCAGCAGCTCTGGGGTAAACTCCTACGAGCAGTACTTC. Translating it yields CASSSGVNSYEQYF. Filled out from reference TRBV9 and TRBJ2-7, the complete variable domain reads DSGVTQTPKHLITATGQRVTLRCSPRSGDLSVYWYQQSLDQGLQFLIQYYNGEERAKGNILERFSAQQFPDLHSELNLSSLELGDSALYFCASSSGVNSYEQYFGPGTRLTVT.

The chain couples TRBV5-1 to TRBJ2-7; TRBD2 aligns across 8 bases. The CDR3 contains 16 residues. J was trimmed by 3 bases and V by 0 bases; bases with no gene match: 8. Germline V lookup: CDR1 SGHRS, CDR2 YFSETQ. The CDR3 DNA sequence: TGCGCCAGCAGCTTGGTGCGGAGCGGGGGAGGCTACGAGCAGTACTTC. Its translation is CASSLVRSGGGYEQYF.

The chain is built from TRBV27 and TRBJ2-7, with 9 bases aligning to TRBD2. The V gene's germline CDR1 is MNHEY and CDR2 SMNVEV (reference sequence). V dropped 5 bases and J dropped 2; count of bases not matched to a gene: 7. The CDR3 has 15 amino acids. Written as DNA, the CDR3 is TGTGCCAGCAGTCCCAAGCGGGGGGCCACCTACGAGCAGTACTTC. Translation: CASSPKRGATYEQYF.

The V call is TRBV7-2, the J call TRBJ2-1; no firm D call. The CDR3 is 14 amino acids. Looked up from germline, CDR1 is SGHTA and CDR2 is FQGNSA. V was shortened by 1 base and J by 9 bases, with 13 bases between the two germline ends. The CDR3 DNA reads as TGTGCCAGCAGCTTAGGTCGCCAGAACGGTGAGCAGTTCTTC. Protein: CASSLGRQNGEQFF.

This clone has more than one count but fewer than ten. This chain joins TRBV7-8 and TRBJ1-1; D gene unclear. Germline values: CDR1 SGHVS, CDR2 FQNEAQ. This CDR3 comprises 11 residues. Trimming pared 10 bases from V and 7 bases from J, leaving 13 bases between. The CDR3 is CATAPSREAFF. CDR3 coding DNA: TGTGCCACTGCGCCGAGTCGTGAAGCTTTCTTT.